This entry lists 18 T cell receptor beta chains sequenced from one sample in a study of human T cells and chemical hapten exposure. TCRdb re-called the RACE reads with MiXCR, one entry per CDR3 protein. This sample carries approximately 90,000 distinct CDR3 sequences, approximately 10% of them seen once, and the ten largest clones take roughly 2%. The sample's time point: patch test 2, 6 weeks after DPC sensitization. As to treatment: therapeutic diphenylcyclopropenone sensitization with weekly scalp DPC. Source: whole blood, taken in connection with sensitization to the hapten diphenylcyclopropenone (DPC). Receptors were obtained from a man aged 35 to 55 with alopecia areata. Some clones in this sample may be carry-over from other donors' samples.

This clonotype has a handful of counts. This chain uses TRBV7-2 with TRBJ2-3, with no clear D. Trimming took 1 base from V and 5 from J, leaving 7 bases between them. Germline values: CDR1 SGHTA, CDR2 FQGNSA. The CDR3 covers 13 residues. The CDR3 nucleotides read TGTGCCAGCAGCTTAGTGGGAAAAGATACGCAGTATTTT. Its translation: CASSLVGKDTQYF.

This clonotype turned up a few times. This rearrangement joins TRBV12-3 or TRBV12-4 to TRBJ1-5; D is unclear. The length of the CDR3 is 17 residues. V was trimmed by 4 bases and J by 0 bases, leaving 16 bases between them. CDR3 in amino acids: CASSSDEGFFSNQPQHF. CDR3 in DNA: TGTGCCAGCAGTTCCGATGAGGGTTTCTTTAGCAATCAGCCCCAGCATTTT.

This clonotype came up a few times. V usage is TRBV5-1 and J usage is TRBJ2-7, with a tentative D call TRBD1 (7 bases). V was clipped by 0 bases and J by 3 bases, with 16 bases between them. The CDR3 loop spans 16 amino acids. Germline CDR1 and CDR2: SGHRS and YFSETQ. The CDR3 region has the DNA TGCGCCAGCAGCTTGGGCGGGGACAGCCACTTCTACGAGCAGTACTTC. Translation: CASSLGGDSHFYEQYF.

A few counts support this clonotype. The chain has TRBV7-8 and TRBJ2-3; D may be TRBD2 (6 bases). There are 12 residues in the CDR3. Germline V gene lookup returns CDR1 SGHVS and CDR2 FQNEAQ. V lost 7 bases, J lost 4 bases, and 9 bases lay in between. CDR3 nucleotides: TGTGCCAGCAAAGGAGGGCCAGATACGCAGTATTTT. Its protein product is CASKGGPDTQYF.

This clonotype was detected a few times. V usage is TRBV10-2 and J usage is TRBJ2-7, with D unclear. Germline V CDR1 and CDR2: WSHSY, SAAADI. This CDR3 is 11 amino acids long. The V end lost 3 bases, the J end lost 3 bases, and 3 bases lay between the germline ends. The CDR3 coding sequence is TGCGCCAGCAGTGAATACTACGAGCAGTACGTC. It yields the protein CASSEYYEQYV.

The rearrangement links TRBV24-1 to TRBJ2-1; maybe TRBD1 (5 bases). V lost 6 bases and J lost 10, with 9 bases in between. Per germline, CDR1 KGHDR and CDR2 SFDVKD. This CDR3 spans 11 amino acids. DNA for the CDR3: TGTGCCACCAGTCCTGGACACGAGCAGTTCTTC. It translates to CATSPGHEQFF.

This clonotype has just a few counts. This sequence joins TRBV4-2 and TRBJ2-7, with TRBD2 matching 12 bases. The length of the CDR3 is 16 residues. Per germline, CDR1 LGHNA and CDR2 YNFKEQ. V was clipped by 0 bases and J by 4 bases; unmatched bases: 4. The CDR3 reads CASSQDRLAGVYEQYV. For the CDR3, the DNA is TGTGCCAGCAGCCAAGATCGACTAGCGGGAGTGTACGAGCAGTACGTC.

This clonotype was found a few times. V and J are TRBV5-6 and TRBJ2-4; D is unresolved. V lost 3 bases and J lost 0, with 13 bases in between. This CDR3 comprises 16 residues. Germline lookup yields CDR1 SGHDT and CDR2 YYEEEE. CDR3 bases: TGTGCCAGCAGCTCCCAAAAGTTCCTAGCCAAAAACATTCAGTACTTC. It translates to CASSSQKFLAKNIQYF.

This clonotype showed up many times. The chain has TRBV6-2 or TRBV6-3 and TRBJ1-5; D is unclear. Trimming removed 8 bases from V and 9 bases from J, with 11 bases in between. Per germline, CDR1 MNHEY and CDR2 SVGEGT. This CDR3 spans 11 amino acids. CDR3 sequence: CASRVRGPQHF. In DNA form, the CDR3 reads TGTGCCAGCCGCGTGCGGGGGCCCCAGCATTTT.

CDR3 sequence (DNA): TGTGCCAGCAGCGTATACAGGGCAGCTGGGGCCAACGTCCTGACTTTC. Translating it yields CASSVYRAAGANVLTF. The J gene is TRBJ2-6, the V gene TRBV11-1; TRBD1 is a possible D gene (6 bases). This CDR3 spans 16 amino acids. Germline V CDR1 and CDR2: SGHAT, FQDESV (reference sequence). V gave up 5 bases and J gave up 2 bases, with 13 bases separating them.

The V gene is TRBV29-1, the J gene TRBJ2-3, with 9 bases fitting TRBD1. The germline V gene has CDR1 SQVTM and CDR2 ANQGSEA. The CDR3 runs to 14 residues. After removal of 6 bases from V and 3 bases from J, the junction contained 7 bases not matched to a gene. The CDR3 DNA follows: TGCAGCGTGGAACAGGGGGCGAAAACAGATACGCAGTATTTT. Its translation is CSVEQGAKTDTQYF.

V is TRBV28 and J is TRBJ2-3, with 8 bases aligning to TRBD2. This CDR3 spans 17 amino acids. Germline V CDR1 and CDR2: MDHEN, SYDVKM. The J segment lost 4 bases and the V segment lost 2 bases, leaving 11 bases of the junction unmatched. The DNA for the CDR3 is TGTGCCAGCAGTTTAAGGGGAGCGGGAGTTGGCGCAGATACGCAGTATTTT. It translates to CASSLRGAGVGADTQYF.

The chain employs TRBV19 and TRBJ2-3; TRBD2 matches at 7 bases. J lost 3 bases, V lost 5 bases, and 8 bases had no gene match. The CDR3 loop spans 15 amino acids. In germline, CDR1 is LNHDA, CDR2 SQIVND (reference sequence). CDR3: CASSGVTSSTDTQYF. DNA for the CDR3: TGTGCCAGTAGTGGAGTGACTAGCTCTACAGATACGCAGTATTTT.

This sequence joins TRBV6-5 and TRBJ1-5; D not resolved. Germline CDR1 is MNHEY and CDR2 is SVGAGI. V shed 0 bases and J shed 2 bases, with 5 bases lying between them. The CDR3 contains 14 residues. CDR3 DNA sequence: TGTGCCAGCAGTTACTCACACCGCAATCAGCCCCAGCATTTT. This gives the protein CASSYSHRNQPQHF.

This clonotype came up a few times. The CDR3 bases are TGCAGTGCTAGAGATCGAAGACAGGGTCTAAATGAGCAGTTCTTC. Residues: CSARDRRQGLNEQFF. The chain employs TRBV20-1 and TRBJ2-1, with 7 positions matching TRBD1. Germline V CDR1 and CDR2: DFQATT, SNEGSKA (reference sequence). The V and J ends lost 0 bases and 7 bases, in that order; junction bases with no gene match: 9. The CDR3 sequence is 15 residues long.

This clonotype was counted between two and nine times. The gene calls are TRBV20-1 and TRBJ2-3, with 8 bases lining up with TRBD2. The CDR3 contains 15 residues. The J segment lost 4 bases and the V segment lost 0 bases, leaving 6 bases of the junction unmatched. Germline V gene data show CDR1 as DFQATT and CDR2 as SNEGSKA (reference sequence). This CDR3 is CSARDGGRPADTQYF. CDR3 coding DNA: TGCAGTGCTAGAGACGGCGGGAGGCCGGCAGATACGCAGTATTTT.

This clonotype has just a few counts. The chain employs TRBV20-1 and TRBJ2-1; weak D call: TRBD1 (6 bases). CDR1 is DFQATT, CDR2 SNEGSKA, per germline (reference sequence). The CDR3 covers 17 residues. Trimming stripped 7 bases from V and 1 base from J, with 23 bases between. CDR3 DNA: TGCAGTGTTTCCAGTAGGGGGTTAAGGGTTTCCTACAATGAGCAGTTCTTC. Amino acid sequence: CSVSSRGLRVSYNEQFF.

This clonotype was counted a few times. The rearrangement links TRBV6-1 to TRBJ2-3, with D unclear. CDR1 is MNHNS and CDR2 is SASEGT in the germline V gene. V shed 6 bases and J shed 7 bases, with 14 bases lying between them. CDR3 length equals 13 residues. CDR3 coding DNA: TGTGCCAGCAGCTCCACTCTCAGGAATACGCAGTATTTT. Its translation is CASSSTLRNTQYF.